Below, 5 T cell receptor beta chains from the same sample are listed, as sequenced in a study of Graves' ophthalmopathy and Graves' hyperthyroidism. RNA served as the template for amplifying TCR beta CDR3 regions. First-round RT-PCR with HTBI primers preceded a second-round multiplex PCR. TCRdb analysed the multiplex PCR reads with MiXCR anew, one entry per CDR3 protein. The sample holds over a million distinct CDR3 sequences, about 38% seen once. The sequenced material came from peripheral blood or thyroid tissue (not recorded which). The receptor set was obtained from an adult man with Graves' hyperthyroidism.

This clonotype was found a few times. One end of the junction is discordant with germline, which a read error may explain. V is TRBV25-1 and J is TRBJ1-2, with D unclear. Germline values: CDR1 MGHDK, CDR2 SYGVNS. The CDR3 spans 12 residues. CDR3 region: CAWIPGGDGYAF. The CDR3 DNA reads TGTGCCTGGATTCCCGGCGGTGATGGCTACGCCTTC.

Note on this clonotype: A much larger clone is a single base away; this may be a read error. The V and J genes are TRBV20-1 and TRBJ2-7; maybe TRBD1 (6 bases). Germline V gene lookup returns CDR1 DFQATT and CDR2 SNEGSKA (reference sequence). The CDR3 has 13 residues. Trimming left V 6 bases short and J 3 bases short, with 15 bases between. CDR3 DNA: TGCAGTGCCGCAAGGGGCAGGGGCTACGAGCAGTACTTC. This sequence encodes CSAARGRGYEQYF.

CDR3 nucleotide sequence: TGTGCCACCAGCAGAGATAGGGGCAGTGCCTACGAGCAGTACTTC. Amino acid sequence: CATSRDRGSAYEQYF. The chain employs TRBV15 and TRBJ2-7, with TRBD1 as a possible D gene (5 bases). V was trimmed by 0 bases and J by 2 bases, leaving 11 bases between them. CDR1 is LNHNV and CDR2 is YYDKDF in the germline V gene (reference sequence). The CDR3 covers 15 residues. The variable domain in full, with the rest retrieved from reference TRBV15 and TRBJ2-7, is DAMVIQNPRYQVTQFGKPVTLSCSQTLNHNVMYWYQQKSSQAPKLLFHYYDKDFNNEADTPDNFQSRRPNTSFCFLDIRSPGLGDTAMYLCATSRDRGSAYEQYFGPGTRLTVT.

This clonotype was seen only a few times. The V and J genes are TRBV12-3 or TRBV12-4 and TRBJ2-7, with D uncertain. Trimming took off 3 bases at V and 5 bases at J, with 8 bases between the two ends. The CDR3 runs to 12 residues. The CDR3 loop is CASSFSVDEQYF. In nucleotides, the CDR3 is TGTGCCAGCAGTTTCTCTGTCGACGAGCAGTACTTC.

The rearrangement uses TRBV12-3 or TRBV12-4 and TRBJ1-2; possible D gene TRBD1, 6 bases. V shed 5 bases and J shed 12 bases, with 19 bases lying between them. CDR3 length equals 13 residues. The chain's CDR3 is CASSPLRGAGNTF. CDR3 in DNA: TGTGCCAGCAGTCCCTTACGGGGGGCTGGAAACACCTTC.